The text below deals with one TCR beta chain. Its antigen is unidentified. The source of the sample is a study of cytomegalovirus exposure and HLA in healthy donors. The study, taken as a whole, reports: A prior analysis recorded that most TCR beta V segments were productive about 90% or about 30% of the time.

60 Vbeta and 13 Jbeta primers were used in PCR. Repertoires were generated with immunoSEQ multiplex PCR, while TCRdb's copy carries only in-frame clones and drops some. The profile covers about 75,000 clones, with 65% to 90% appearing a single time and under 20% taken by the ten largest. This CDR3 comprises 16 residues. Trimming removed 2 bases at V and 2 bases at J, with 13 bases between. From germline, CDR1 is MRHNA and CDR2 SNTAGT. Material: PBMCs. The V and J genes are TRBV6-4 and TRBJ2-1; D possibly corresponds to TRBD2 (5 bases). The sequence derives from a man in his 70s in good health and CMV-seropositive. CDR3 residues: CASSDRSSSPYNEQFF. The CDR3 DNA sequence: TGTGCCAGCAGTGACCGGTCTAGCAGCCCCTACAATGAGCAGTTCTTC.